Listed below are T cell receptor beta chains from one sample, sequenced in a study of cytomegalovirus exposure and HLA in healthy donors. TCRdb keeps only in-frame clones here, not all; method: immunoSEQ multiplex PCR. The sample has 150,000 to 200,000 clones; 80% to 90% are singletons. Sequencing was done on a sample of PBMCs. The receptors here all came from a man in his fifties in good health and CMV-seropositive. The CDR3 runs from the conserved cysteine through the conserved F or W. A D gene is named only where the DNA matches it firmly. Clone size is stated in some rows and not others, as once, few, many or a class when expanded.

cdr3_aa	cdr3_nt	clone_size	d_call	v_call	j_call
CASSPSGGSYNEQFF	TGTGCCAGCAGCCCCTCGGGGGGTAGCTACAATGAGCAGTTCTTC	NA	TRBD2	TRBV9	TRBJ2-1
CASSASGSYNEQFF	TGTGCCAGCAGTGCTAGCGGCTCCTACAATGAGCAGTTCTTC	NA	TRBD2	TRBV6-1	TRBJ2-1
CASLIGLAAYNEQFF	TGTGCCAGCCTTATCGGACTAGCGGCCTACAATGAGCAGTTCTTC	once	TRBD2	TRBV5-8	TRBJ2-1
CASSDGGTTGELFF	TGTGCCAGCAGTGATGGCGGAACCACCGGGGAGCTGTTTTTT	NA	NA	TRBV2	TRBJ2-2
CASSYGGTGSYEQYF	TGTGCCAGCAGTTACGGCGGGACAGGGTCCTACGAGCAGTACTTC	NA	TRBD1	TRBV6-5	TRBJ2-7
CASTPTAIGSYGYTF	TGTGCCAGTACCCCGACCGCCATTGGGAGCTATGGCTACACCTTC	NA	NA	TRBV19	TRBJ1-2
CASSQDISGTTLAGGLTDTQYF	TGTGCCAGCAGCCAAGATATTTCTGGTACTACTTTAGCGGGGGGGCTAACAGATACGCAGTATTTT	few	TRBD2	TRBV4-2	TRBJ2-3
CASSEGAGRVSEQFF	TGTGCCAGCAGTGAAGGAGCGGGAAGGGTTAGTGAGCAGTTCTTC	once	TRBD2	TRBV6-1	TRBJ2-1
CASSLGGVGTEAFF	TGTGCCAGCAGTCTCGGAGGGGTCGGGACTGAAGCTTTCTTT	NA	NA	TRBV6-6	TRBJ1-1
CASSEMRYEQYF	TGTGCCAGCAGTGAAATGAGGTACGAGCAGTACTTC	NA	NA	TRBV6-1	TRBJ2-7
CASSPNFNEKLFF	TGTGCCAGCTCCCCGAACTTTAATGAAAAACTGTTTTTT	NA	NA	TRBV18	TRBJ1-4
CASSLNRVTNEKLFF	TGTGCCAGCAGCTTAAACAGGGTTACTAATGAAAAACTGTTTTTT	NA	NA	TRBV7-2	TRBJ1-4
CASSPGLAFFNEQFF	TGTGCCAGCAGCCCCGGACTAGCCTTCTTCAATGAGCAGTTCTTC	NA	TRBD2	TRBV14	TRBJ2-1
CASGRGASYNSPLHF	TGTGCCAGCGGCAGGGGGGCCTCCTATAATTCACCCCTCCACTTT	NA	TRBD1	TRBV25-1	TRBJ1-6
CASRSGLYEQYF	TGTGCCAGCAGAAGTGGCCTCTACGAGCAGTACTTC	NA	NA	TRBV25-1	TRBJ2-7
CASSQGASGNTIYF	TGTGCCAGCAGTCAGGGGGCCTCTGGAAACACCATATATTTT	NA	TRBD1	TRBV7-6	TRBJ1-3
CASSLQGAARYGYTF	TGTGCCAGCAGTCTACAGGGGGCGGCAAGGTATGGCTACACCTTC	NA	TRBD1	TRBV27	TRBJ1-2
CASSYTRGLTEAFF	TGTGCCAGCAGTTACACCCGTGGGCTTACTGAAGCTTTCTTT	NA	NA	TRBV6-5	TRBJ1-1
CANPRGYTF	TGTGCGAACCCTAGGGGCTACACCTTC	NA	NA	TRBV3-1/TRBV3-2	TRBJ1-2
CASSLHLSRGNTEAFF	TGCGCCAGCAGCTTACACCTTTCCAGGGGGAACACTGAAGCTTTCTTT	NA	NA	TRBV5-1	TRBJ1-1
CASSIEGQGLNTEAFF	TGTGCCAGTAGTATAGAGGGACAGGGCTTGAACACTGAAGCTTTCTTT	NA	TRBD1	TRBV19	TRBJ1-1
CASSSGTAIDTQYF	TGTGCCAGCAGTTCCGGGACAGCCATAGATACGCAGTATTTT	few	TRBD1	TRBV7-9	TRBJ2-3
CASTLTSGSTDTQYF	TGTGCCAGCACACTAACTAGCGGGAGTACAGATACGCAGTATTTT	once	TRBD2	TRBV6-6	TRBJ2-3
CASSLRGRPNTEAFF	TGTGCCAGCAGCTTACGGGGGAGACCCAACACTGAAGCTTTCTTT	NA	NA	TRBV13	TRBJ1-1
CASSLGAGNQPQHF	TGTGCCAGCAGCTTAGGGGCAGGCAATCAGCCCCAGCATTTT	NA	NA	TRBV7-8	TRBJ1-5
CASKPGLAKETQYF	TGCGCCAGCAAACCGGGACTAGCGAAAGAGACCCAGTACTTC	NA	TRBD2	TRBV10-2	TRBJ2-5
CASEKGTGLSYNEQFF	TGTGCCAGTGAAAAGGGAACAGGGCTATCCTACAATGAGCAGTTCTTC	once	NA	TRBV19	TRBJ2-1
CASKVNVAGGDTQYF	TGTGCCAGCAAGGTGAATGTAGCGGGAGGAGATACGCAGTATTTT	NA	TRBD2	TRBV6-1	TRBJ2-3
CASRKNRVAGELFF	TGTGCCAGCAGGAAGAACAGGGTCGCCGGGGAGCTGTTTTTT	NA	NA	TRBV6-5	TRBJ2-2
CASSYRDFPSYNEQFF	TGTGCCAGCAGTTATAGGGACTTCCCCTCCTACAATGAGCAGTTCTTC	NA	NA	TRBV6-5	TRBJ2-1
CASSLNRLRTEAFF	TGTGCCAGCAGCCTCAACAGGTTGCGGACTGAAGCTTTCTTT	once	NA	TRBV5-6	TRBJ1-1
CASSHSGWEVSTF	TGCGCCAGCAGCCACTCAGGGTGGGAAGTTTCCACCTTC	NA	NA	TRBV4-1	TRBJ1-2
CASSPRRAGDTQYF	TGTGCCAGCAGCCCTCGCAGGGCCGGAGATACGCAGTATTTT	NA	NA	TRBV7-9	TRBJ2-3
CASSPGQGRAYEQYF	TGCGCCAGCAGCCCGGGACAGGGGCGCGCCTACGAGCAGTACTTC	NA	TRBD1	TRBV4-1	TRBJ2-7
CASSQWGTGNTEAFF	TGTGCCAGTAGTCAATGGGGGACAGGGAACACTGAAGCTTTCTTT	NA	TRBD1	TRBV19	TRBJ1-1
CASSLGQSGVLETQYF	TGTGCCAGCAGTCTTGGGCAGTCGGGGGTCTTGGAGACCCAGTACTTC	NA	NA	TRBV7-9	TRBJ2-5
CASSLGSPGTSVGEQFF	TGTGCCAGCAGTTTAGGATCCCCCGGGACTAGCGTCGGTGAGCAGTTCTTC	NA	TRBD2	TRBV27	TRBJ2-1
CASSPFGGSNQPQHF	TGCGCCAGCAGCCCCTTTGGCGGGAGTAATCAGCCCCAGCATTTT	NA	NA	TRBV4-1	TRBJ1-5
CASSDSNRAGYTF	TGTGCCAGCAGCGACTCAAACAGGGCTGGCTACACCTTC	NA	NA	TRBV7-9	TRBJ1-2
CASSLGARAGSEKLFF	TGTGCCAGCAGCCTAGGGGCCAGGGCGGGGAGTGAAAAACTGTTTTTT	NA	NA	TRBV7-9	TRBJ1-4
CASRATSGAGGTQYF	TGTGCCAGCCGCGCGACTAGCGGGGCCGGGGGTACGCAGTATTTT	NA	TRBD2	TRBV27	TRBJ2-3
CASSHTGAGNTGELFF	TGCGCCAGCAGCCACACAGGGGCGGGGAACACCGGGGAGCTGTTTTTT	NA	TRBD1	TRBV10-2	TRBJ2-2
CASKGGSLNTEAFF	TGTGCCAGCAAGGGGGGGAGCCTTAACACTGAAGCTTTCTTT	NA	NA	TRBV6-1	TRBJ1-1
CASIDRGFFGYTF	TGTGCCAGCATCGACAGGGGGTTCTTTGGCTACACCTTC	NA	TRBD1	TRBV2	TRBJ1-2
CARLAGVRQFF	TGTGCCCGACTAGCGGGAGTTCGTCAGTTCTTC	NA	TRBD2	TRBV30	TRBJ2-1
CASGLMVNEQFF	TGCGCCAGCGGCCTGATGGTGAATGAGCAGTTCTTC	few	NA	TRBV5-1	TRBJ2-1
CATSHPLAGHNEQFF	TGTGCCACCAGCCATCCTCTAGCGGGGCACAATGAGCAGTTCTTC	NA	TRBD2	TRBV15	TRBJ2-1
CASSEVWTQNTEAFF	TGTGCCAGCAGTGAAGTCTGGACACAAAACACTGAAGCTTTCTTT	NA	NA	TRBV6-1	TRBJ1-1
CASIGQGAGYTF	TGTGCCAGTATTGGACAGGGGGCTGGCTACACCTTC	NA	TRBD1	TRBV19	TRBJ1-2
CASSLIYAAGPGEPGELFF	TGTGCCAGCAGCTTGATATACGCCGCCGGCCCGGGAGAACCCGGGGAGCTGTTTTTT	NA	NA	TRBV5-6	TRBJ2-2
CASSLDQAGANVLTF	TGTGCCAGCAGCTTAGATCAGGCTGGGGCCAACGTCCTGACTTTC	NA	NA	TRBV13	TRBJ2-6
CASSTLAEYTGELFF	TGTGCCAGTAGTACGCTAGCGGAGTACACCGGGGAGCTGTTTTTT	NA	TRBD2	TRBV19	TRBJ2-2
CASSYSSSQNEAFF	TGTGCCAGCAGTTACTCCAGTTCCCAGAACGAAGCTTTCTTT	NA	NA	TRBV6-5	TRBJ1-1
CASSIFGGNEQFF	TGTGCCAGTAGTATATTCGGAGGCAATGAGCAGTTCTTC	NA	NA	TRBV19	TRBJ2-1